This T cell receptor beta chain was profiled in a study of T cell responses to AZD1222 COVID-19 vaccine. Method: immunoSEQ multiplex PCR; TCRdb's copy keeps in-frame clones and lacks some. The top ten hold 37% of the sample, which has 43,000 or so clones, 90% seen once. Germline CDR1 and CDR2: MDHEN and SYDVKM. The CDR3 has 16 amino acids. The V end was cut by 6 bases, the J end by 1 base, with 17 bases between. V gene TRBV28 combines with J gene TRBJ2-3; D is undetermined. The sample here was peripheral blood, taken 28 days after the second AZD1222 dose. This receptor was identified in an adult who received the AZD1222 COVID-19 vaccine. The DNA of the CDR3 is TGTGCCAGCAGCTCACCATTGGGTTCTGGCACAGATACGCAGTATTTT. Translation gives CASSSPLGSGTDTQYF.